The clone carrying this T cell receptor (beta chain) has just one count. The data derive from a study of blood T cell repertoires in COVID-19. Assay: immunoSEQ multiplex PCR; the TCRdb copy retains only in-frame clones and omits some. The sample has 200,000 to 250,000 clones, about 85% seen once. V dropped 9 bases and J dropped 6 bases, with 15 bases sitting between them. The CDR3 has 13 amino acids. Germline V lookup: CDR1 LGHNT, CDR2 FRNRAP. The sequencing input was peripheral blood. The chain joins TRBV12-5 to TRBJ1-5, with D possibly being TRBD1 (6 bases). The origin of this receptor is a man aged 25 to 40 with active or convalescent COVID-19. The CDR3 reads CASGTGSGQPQHF. In nucleotides, the CDR3 is TGTGCTAGCGGTACAGGGTCGGGTCAGCCCCAGCATTTT. Full variable domain (missing parts from reference TRBV12-5 and TRBJ1-5): DARVTQTPRHKVTEMGQEVTMRCQPILGHNTVFWYRQTMMQGLELLAYFRNRAPLDDSGMPKDRFSAEMPDATLATLKIQPSEPRDSAVYFCASGTGSGQPQHFGDGTRLSIL.